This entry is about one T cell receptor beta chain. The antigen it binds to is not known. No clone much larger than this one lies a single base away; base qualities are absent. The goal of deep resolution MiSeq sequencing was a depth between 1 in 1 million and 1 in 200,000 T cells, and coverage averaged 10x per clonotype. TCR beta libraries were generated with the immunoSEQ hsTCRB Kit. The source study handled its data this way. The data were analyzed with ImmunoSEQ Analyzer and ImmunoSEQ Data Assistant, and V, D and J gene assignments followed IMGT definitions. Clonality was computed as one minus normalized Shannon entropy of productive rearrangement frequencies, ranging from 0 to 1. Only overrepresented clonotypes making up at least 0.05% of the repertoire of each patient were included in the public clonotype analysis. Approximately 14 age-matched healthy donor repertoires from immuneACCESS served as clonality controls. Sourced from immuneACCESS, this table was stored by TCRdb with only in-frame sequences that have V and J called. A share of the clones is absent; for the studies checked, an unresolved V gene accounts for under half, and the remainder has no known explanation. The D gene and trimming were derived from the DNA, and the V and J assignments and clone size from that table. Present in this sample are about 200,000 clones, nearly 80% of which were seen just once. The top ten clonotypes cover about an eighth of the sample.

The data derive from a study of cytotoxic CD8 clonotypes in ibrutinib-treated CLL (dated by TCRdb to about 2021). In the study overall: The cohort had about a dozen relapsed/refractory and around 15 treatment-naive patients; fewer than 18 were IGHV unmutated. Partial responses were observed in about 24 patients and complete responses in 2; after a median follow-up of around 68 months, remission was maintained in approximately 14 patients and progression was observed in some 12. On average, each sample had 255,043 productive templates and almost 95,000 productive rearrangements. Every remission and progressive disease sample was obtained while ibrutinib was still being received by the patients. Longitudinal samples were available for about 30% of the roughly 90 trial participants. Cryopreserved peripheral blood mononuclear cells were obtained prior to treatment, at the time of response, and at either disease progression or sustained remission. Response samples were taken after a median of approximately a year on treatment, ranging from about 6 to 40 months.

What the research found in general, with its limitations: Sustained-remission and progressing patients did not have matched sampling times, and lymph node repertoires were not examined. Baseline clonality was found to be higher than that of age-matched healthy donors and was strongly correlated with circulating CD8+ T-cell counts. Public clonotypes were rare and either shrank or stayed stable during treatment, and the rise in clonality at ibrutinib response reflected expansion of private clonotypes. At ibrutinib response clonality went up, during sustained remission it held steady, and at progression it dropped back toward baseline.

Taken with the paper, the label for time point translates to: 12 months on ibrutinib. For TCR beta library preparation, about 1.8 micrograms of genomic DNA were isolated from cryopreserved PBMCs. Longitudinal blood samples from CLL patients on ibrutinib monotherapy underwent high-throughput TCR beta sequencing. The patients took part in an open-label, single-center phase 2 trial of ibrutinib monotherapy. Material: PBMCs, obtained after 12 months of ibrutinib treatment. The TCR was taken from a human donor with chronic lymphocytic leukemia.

The CDR3 here reads CASSQYREGLYEQYF. The nucleotides are TGTGCCAGCAGCCAATACCGGGAGGGCCTCTACGAGCAGTACTTC. The rearranged segments are TRBV4-2 and TRBJ2-7; TRBD2 matches 8 bases in the middle. The CDR3 covers 15 residues, taking in both the cysteine and the phenylalanine. Only the CDR3 DNA stays, 45 bases, in frame from base 1. V is pruned by 2 bases and J by 3 bases, leaving 6 bases of the junction without a gene match. CDR1 and CDR2 are drawn from the germline V gene: LGHNA, YNFKEQ.